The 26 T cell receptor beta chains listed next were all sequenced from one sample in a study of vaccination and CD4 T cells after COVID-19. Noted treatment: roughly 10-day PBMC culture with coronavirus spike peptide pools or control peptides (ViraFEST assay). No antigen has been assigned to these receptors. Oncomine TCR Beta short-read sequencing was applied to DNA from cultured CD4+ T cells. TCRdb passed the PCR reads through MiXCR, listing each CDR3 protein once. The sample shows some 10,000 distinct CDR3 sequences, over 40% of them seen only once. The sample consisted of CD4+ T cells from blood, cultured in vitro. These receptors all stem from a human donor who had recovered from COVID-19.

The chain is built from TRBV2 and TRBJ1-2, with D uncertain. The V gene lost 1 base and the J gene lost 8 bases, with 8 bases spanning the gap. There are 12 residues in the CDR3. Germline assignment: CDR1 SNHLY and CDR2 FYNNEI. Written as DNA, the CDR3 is TGTGCCAGCAGTGAAGGAGGGATCGGCTACACCTTC. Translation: CASSEGGIGYTF.

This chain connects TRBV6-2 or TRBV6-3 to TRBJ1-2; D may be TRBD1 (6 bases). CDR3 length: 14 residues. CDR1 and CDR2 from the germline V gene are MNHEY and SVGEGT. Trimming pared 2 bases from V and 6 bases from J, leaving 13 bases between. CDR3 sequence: CASSYLRTANGYTF. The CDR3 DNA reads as TGTGCCAGCAGTTACCTGAGGACAGCTAATGGCTACACCTTC.

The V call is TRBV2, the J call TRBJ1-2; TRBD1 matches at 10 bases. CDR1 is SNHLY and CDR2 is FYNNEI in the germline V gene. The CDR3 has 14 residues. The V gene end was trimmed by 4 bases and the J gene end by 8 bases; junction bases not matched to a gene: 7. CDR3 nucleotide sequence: TGTGCCAGCAGTGGGACGACAGGGGGCGGAGGCTACACCTTC. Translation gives CASSGTTGGGGYTF.

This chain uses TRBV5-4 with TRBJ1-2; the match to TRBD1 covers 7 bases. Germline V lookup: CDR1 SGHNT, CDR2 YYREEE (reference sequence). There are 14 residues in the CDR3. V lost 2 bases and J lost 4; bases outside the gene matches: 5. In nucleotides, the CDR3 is TGTGCCAGCAGCTTCGAGGGGGCGGGCTATGGCTACACCTTC. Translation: CASSFEGAGYGYTF.

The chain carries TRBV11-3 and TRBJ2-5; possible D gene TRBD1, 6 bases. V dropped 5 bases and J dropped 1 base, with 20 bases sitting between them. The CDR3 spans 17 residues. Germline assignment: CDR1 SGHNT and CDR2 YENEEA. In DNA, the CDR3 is TGTGCCAGCAGCGGACCTGGGGGCAGGACGTCCCAAGAGACCCAGTACTTC. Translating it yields CASSGPGGRTSQETQYF.

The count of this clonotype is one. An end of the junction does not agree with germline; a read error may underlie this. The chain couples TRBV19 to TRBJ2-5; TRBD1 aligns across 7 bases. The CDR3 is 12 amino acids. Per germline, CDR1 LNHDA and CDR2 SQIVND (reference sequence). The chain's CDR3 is CATSDRQGTQYF. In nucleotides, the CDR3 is TGCGCCACCTCGGACAGGCAAGGGACCCAGTACTTC.

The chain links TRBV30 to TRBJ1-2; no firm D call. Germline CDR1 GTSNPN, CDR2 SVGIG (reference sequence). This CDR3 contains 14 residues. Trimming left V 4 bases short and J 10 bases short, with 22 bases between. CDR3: CAWTSLATRLVYTF. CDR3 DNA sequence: TGTGCCTGGACCTCCTTGGCCACGAGGTTGGTCTACACCTTC.

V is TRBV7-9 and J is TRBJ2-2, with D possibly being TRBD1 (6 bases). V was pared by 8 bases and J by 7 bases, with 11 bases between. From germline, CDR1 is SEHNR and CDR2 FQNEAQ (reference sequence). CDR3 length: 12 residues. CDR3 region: CASHRQVGELFF. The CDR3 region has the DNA TGTGCCAGCCACAGACAGGTCGGGGAGCTGTTTTTT.

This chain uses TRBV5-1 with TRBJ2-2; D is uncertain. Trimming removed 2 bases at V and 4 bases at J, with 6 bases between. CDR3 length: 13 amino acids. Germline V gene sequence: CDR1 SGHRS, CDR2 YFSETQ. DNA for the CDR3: TGCGCCAGCAGCTTTTCGACCACCGGGGAGCTGTTTTTT. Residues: CASSFSTTGELFF.

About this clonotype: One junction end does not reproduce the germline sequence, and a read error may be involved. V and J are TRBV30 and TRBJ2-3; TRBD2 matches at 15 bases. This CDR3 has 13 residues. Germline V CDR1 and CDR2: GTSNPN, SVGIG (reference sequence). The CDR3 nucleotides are TGTGCCTGGAGTCCCGGGACTAGCGGGGGGTTGGTTTTT. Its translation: CAWSPGTSGGLVF.

The CDR3 is CASSFPVAEGTDTQYF. CDR3 coding DNA: TGTGCCAGCAGCTTCCCGGTAGCGGAGGGGACAGATACGCAGTATTTT. The chain combines TRBV6-1 with TRBJ2-3; a possible D gene is TRBD2 (6 bases). This CDR3 spans 16 amino acids. V lost 6 bases and J lost 3, with 19 bases in between. CDR1 and CDR2 from the germline V gene are MNHNS and SASEGT.

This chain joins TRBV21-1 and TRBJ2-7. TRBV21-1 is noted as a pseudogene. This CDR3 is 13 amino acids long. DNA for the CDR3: TGTGCCCACAGCGAGCATTTACACTACGAGCAGTACTTC. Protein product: CAHSEHLHYEQYF.

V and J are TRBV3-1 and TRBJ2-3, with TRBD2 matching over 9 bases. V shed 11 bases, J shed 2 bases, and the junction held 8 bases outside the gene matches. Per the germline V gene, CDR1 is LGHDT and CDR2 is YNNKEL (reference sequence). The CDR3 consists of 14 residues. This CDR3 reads CAAGVAGATDTQYF. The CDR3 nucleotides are TGTGCCGCGGGGGTAGCGGGGGCCACAGATACGCAGTATTTT.

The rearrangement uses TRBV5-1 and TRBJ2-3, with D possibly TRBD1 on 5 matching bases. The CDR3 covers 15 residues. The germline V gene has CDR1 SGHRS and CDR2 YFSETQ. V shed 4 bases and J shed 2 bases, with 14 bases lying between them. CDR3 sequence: CASSLSGPLTDTQYF. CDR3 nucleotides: TGCGCCAGCAGCCTGTCAGGGCCGCTCACAGATACGCAGTATTTT.

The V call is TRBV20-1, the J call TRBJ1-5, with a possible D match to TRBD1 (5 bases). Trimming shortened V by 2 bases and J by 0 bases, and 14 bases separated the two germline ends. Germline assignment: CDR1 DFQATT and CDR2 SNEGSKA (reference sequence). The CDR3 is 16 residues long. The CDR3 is CSARPGGVYSNQPQHF. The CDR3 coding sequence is TGCAGTGCTAGACCCGGGGGGGTCTATAGCAATCAGCCCCAGCATTTT.

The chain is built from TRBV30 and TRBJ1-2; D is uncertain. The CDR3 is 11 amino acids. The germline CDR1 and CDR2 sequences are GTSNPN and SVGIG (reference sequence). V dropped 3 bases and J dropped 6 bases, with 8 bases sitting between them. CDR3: CAWRPRDGYTF. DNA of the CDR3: TGTGCCTGGAGGCCTCGAGATGGCTACACCTTC.

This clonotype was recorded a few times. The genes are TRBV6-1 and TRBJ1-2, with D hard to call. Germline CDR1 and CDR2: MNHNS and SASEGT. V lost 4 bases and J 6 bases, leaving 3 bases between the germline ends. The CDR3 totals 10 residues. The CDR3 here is CASSGDGYTF. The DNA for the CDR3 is TGTGCCAGCAGTGGAGATGGCTACACCTTC.

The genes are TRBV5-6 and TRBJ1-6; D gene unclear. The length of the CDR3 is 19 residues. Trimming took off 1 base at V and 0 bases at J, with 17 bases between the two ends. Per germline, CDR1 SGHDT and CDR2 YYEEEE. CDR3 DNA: TGTGCCAGCAGCTTGAATTTTGGCAGACCAAACTCCTATAATTCACCCCTCCACTTT. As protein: CASSLNFGRPNSYNSPLHF. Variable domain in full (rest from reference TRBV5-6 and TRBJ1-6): DAGVTQSPTHLIKTRGQQVTLRCSPKSGHDTVSWYQQALGQGPQFIFQYYEEEERQRGNFPDRFSGHQFPNYSSELNVNALLLGDSALYLCASSLNFGRPNSYNSPLHFGNGTRLTVT.

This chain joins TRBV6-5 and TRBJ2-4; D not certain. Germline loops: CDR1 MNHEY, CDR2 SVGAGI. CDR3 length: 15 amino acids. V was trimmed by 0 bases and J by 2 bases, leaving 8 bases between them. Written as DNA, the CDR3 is TGTGCCAGCAGTTACTCGAAGAGCTCCAAAAACATTCAGTACTTC. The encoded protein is CASSYSKSSKNIQYF.

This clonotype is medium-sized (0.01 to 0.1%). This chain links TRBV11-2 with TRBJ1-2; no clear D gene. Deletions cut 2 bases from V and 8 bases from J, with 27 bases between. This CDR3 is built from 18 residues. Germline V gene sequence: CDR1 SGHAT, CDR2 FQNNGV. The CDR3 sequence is CASSLNDQSPPGSGGYTF. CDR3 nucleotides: TGTGCCAGCAGCTTAAATGATCAGTCCCCCCCAGGTTCTGGCGGCTACACCTTC.

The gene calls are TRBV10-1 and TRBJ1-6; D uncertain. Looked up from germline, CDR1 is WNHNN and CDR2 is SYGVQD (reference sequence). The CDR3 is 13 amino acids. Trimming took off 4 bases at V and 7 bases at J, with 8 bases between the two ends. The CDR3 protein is CASSGTLNSPLHF. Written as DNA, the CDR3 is TGCGCCAGCAGTGGGACTTTGAATTCACCCCTCCACTTT.

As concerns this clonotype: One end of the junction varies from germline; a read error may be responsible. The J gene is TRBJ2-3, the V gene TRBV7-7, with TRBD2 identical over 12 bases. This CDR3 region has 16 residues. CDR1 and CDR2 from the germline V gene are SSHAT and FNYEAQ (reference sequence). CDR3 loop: CASSPGTSGRTDTQYF. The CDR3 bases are TGTGCTAGCAGCCCTGGGACTAGCGGGCGCACAGATACGCAGTATTTT. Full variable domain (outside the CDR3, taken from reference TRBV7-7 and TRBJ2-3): GAGVSQSPRYKVTKRGQDVTLRCDPISSHATLYWYQQALGQGPEFLTYFNYEAQPDKSGLPSDRFSAERPEGSISTLTIQRTEQRDSAMYRCASSPGTSGRTDTQYFGPGTRLTVL.

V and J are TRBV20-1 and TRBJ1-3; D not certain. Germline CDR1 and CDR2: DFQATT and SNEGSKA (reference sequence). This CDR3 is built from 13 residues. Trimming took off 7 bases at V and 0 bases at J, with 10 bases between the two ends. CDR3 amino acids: CSVPRHSGNTIYF. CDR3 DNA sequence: TGCAGTGTCCCCAGGCACTCTGGAAACACCATATATTTT.

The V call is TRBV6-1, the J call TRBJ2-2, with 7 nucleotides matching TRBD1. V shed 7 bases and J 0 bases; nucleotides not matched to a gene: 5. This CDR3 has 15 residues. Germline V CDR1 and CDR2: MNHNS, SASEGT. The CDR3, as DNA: TGTGCCAGCATCGCCGGGACAGCGAACACCGGGGAGCTGTTTTTT. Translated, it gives CASIAGTANTGELFF.

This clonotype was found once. The CDR3 region is CAIMSGGAGNEQFF. The CDR3, as DNA: TGTGCCATCATGAGCGGGGGGGCAGGCAATGAGCAGTTCTTC. The genes are TRBV10-3 and TRBJ2-1; 10 bases map to TRBD2. V was pared by 7 bases and J by 6 bases, with 6 bases of the junction left unmatched. The CDR3 totals 14 residues. In germline, CDR1 is ENHRY, CDR2 SYGVKD.

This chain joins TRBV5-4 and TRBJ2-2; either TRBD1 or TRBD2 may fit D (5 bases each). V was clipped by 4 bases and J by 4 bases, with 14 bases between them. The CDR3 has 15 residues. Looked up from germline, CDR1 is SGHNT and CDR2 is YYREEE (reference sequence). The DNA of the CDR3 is TGTGCCAGCAGCCGAGGGGCACCGAGCACCGGGGAGCTGTTTTTT. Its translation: CASSRGAPSTGELFF.